The subject of this entry is one T cell receptor beta chain. The antigen is not known. The CDR3 contains 14 residues. Germline CDR1 is MDHEN and CDR2 is SYDVKM. V lost 8 bases and J lost 4, with 15 bases in between. These data are taken from a study of shared clonotypes between healthy human individuals. As for the study in general: Plates per donor: three CD4 naive, three CD4 memory, two CD8 naive, one CD8 memory.

Measured with immunoSEQ multiplex PCR; TCRdb has only the in-frame clones, and not every one. The sample includes about a million clones, around 77% of them seen just once. Study-level results: The represented genetic and exposure-history diversity was limited by the small number of donors. It was observed that approximately 5% of naive CD4 clonotypes were shared across a handful of donors. Donor clonotype sharing was expected to depend on sequencing depth.

Sample: memory CD4+ T cells from PBMCs. The sample's subset: CD45RA-negative fraction. This clonotype originated in a man aged 18 to 35 in good health. Some clones in this sample may be carry-over from other donors' samples. The chain employs TRBV28 and TRBJ2-1; tentatively, D is TRBD1 or TRBD2 (5 bases each). CDR3 nucleotides: TGTGCCAGCCACGGGGCGCTATCATACAATGAGCAGTTCTTC. Protein: CASHGALSYNEQFF.